This T cell receptor beta chain was identified in a study of cytomegalovirus exposure and HLA in healthy donors. About the study: In a later analysis, it was reported that the roughly 130 validation repertoires had been produced on the same platform as the 600 to 850 repertoires belonging to the first cohort.

With respect to this clone: Its antigen is not known.

The CDR3 is 15 amino acids. Between the trimmed V and J ends, which lost 1 base and 6 bases, there was a span of 15 bases. Germline loops: CDR1 SGHAT, CDR2 FQNNGV. Study conclusions and caveats: The tendency of first-cohort TCR clusters to co-occur in the 120 or so validation repertoires emerged from a later analysis.

Generated by immunoSEQ multiplex PCR, the TCRdb table keeps only in-frame clones and is missing some. The sample consists of approximately 220,000 clones, about 90% of them appearing once. Specimen: PBMCs. The chain carries TRBV11-2 and TRBJ1-1; D ambiguous. The origin of this receptor is a woman under 30 in good health and CMV-seronegative. The CDR3 loop is CASSLATPGSAEAFF. The CDR3 bases are TGTGCCAGCAGCTTAGCCACACCTGGGAGCGCTGAAGCTTTCTTT.